This T cell receptor (beta chain) was recovered during a study of OX40 agonist ivuxolimab in advanced cancers. Per germline, CDR1 MNHEY and CDR2 SVGAGI. J gave up 7 bases and V 0 bases, and 4 bases lay outside the gene matches. The CDR3 extends over 14 amino acids. TCRdb's table, derived via immunoSEQ multiplex PCR, lists solely in-frame clones and lacks some. The sample records roughly 75,000 clones, roughly 86% being singletons. The chain joins TRBV6-5 to TRBJ2-3; 7 positions agree with TRBD1. This clonotype was sampled from an adult with an advanced solid tumor such as melanoma, head and neck, liver or kidney cancer. The starting material was CD4+ or CD8+ T cells sorted from blood, obtained in a trial of the OX40 agonist ivuxolimab. CDR3 protein: CASSYSVTGYTQYF. Here the CDR3 DNA reads TGTGCCAGCAGTTACTCGGTGACAGGGTATACGCAGTATTTT.